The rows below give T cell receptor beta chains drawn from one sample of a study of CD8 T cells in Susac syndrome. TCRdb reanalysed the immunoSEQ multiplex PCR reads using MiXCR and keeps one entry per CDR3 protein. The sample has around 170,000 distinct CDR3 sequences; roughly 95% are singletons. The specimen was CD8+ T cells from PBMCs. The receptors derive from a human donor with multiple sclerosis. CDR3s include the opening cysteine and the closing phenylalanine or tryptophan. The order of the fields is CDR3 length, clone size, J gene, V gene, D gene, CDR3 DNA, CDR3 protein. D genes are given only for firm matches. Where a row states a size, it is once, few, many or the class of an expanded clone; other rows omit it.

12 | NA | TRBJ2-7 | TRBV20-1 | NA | TGCAGTGCTAGAGCTAGGGGTTACGAGCAGTACTTC | CSARARGYEQYF
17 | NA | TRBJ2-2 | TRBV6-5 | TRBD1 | TGTGCCAGCAGTTACGGGGGACAGGGAGTGAGAACCGGGGAGCTGTTTTTT | CASSYGGQGVRTGELFF
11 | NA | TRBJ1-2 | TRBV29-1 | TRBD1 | TGCAGCGTGGATACAGGGGGCGGCAACACCTTC | CSVDTGGGNTF
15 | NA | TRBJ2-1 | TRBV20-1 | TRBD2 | TGCAGTGCTAGAGAAGGGACTAGCGTGTACAATGAGCAGTTCTTC | CSAREGTSVYNEQFF
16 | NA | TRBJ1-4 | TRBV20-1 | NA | TGCAGTGCTAGAGACCCCCCCTCAGGGTCGGGTGAAAAACTGTTTTTT | CSARDPPSGSGEKLFF
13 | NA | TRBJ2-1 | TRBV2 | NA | TGTGCCAGCAGTGTATCAGGGGACAATGAGCAGTTCTTC | CASSVSGDNEQFF
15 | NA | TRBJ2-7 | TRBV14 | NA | TGTGCCAGCAGCCAAGAGCCCGGGAGCTCCTACGAGCAGTACTTC | CASSQEPGSSYEQYF
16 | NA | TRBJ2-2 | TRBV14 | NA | TGTGCCAGCAGCCAGAAGCCTCGGGCATTCGGCGGGGAGCTGTTTTTT | CASSQKPRAFGGELFF
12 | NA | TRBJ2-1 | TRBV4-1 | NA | TGCGCCAGCAGCCAAGATCTGGATGAGCAGTTCTTC | CASSQDLDEQFF
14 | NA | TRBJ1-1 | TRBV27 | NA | TGTGCCAGCAGTTTGATGAGGGTTGGGACTGAAGCTTTCTTT | CASSLMRVGTEAFF
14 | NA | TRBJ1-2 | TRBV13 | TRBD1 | TGTGCCAGCAGCTCTTGGACAGGGAGTGATGGCTACACCTTC | CASSSWTGSDGYTF
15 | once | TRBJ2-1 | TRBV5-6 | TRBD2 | TGTGCCAGCAGCTTGGGACTAGCGGGAGCGGATGAGCAGTTCTTC | CASSLGLAGADEQFF
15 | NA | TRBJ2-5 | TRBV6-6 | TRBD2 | TGTGCCAGCAGTTATCTCGGGGGGAGAGGCGAGACCCAGTACTTC | CASSYLGGRGETQYF
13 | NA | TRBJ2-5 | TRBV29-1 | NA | TGCAGCGGGCAGGGGCTAGGTGGGGAGACCCAGTACTTC | CSGQGLGGETQYF
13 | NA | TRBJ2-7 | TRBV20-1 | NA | TGCAGTGCTAGAGTGCGGTACTCCTACGAGCAGTACTTC | CSARVRYSYEQYF
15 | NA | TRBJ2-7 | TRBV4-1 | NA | TGCGCCAGCAGCCAAGTTCGGGGCCTCTCCTACGAGCAGTACTTC | CASSQVRGLSYEQYF
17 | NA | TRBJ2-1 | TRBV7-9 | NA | TGTGCCAGCAGCGTCCGCATCCGGGACATCCCCTACAATGAGCAGTTCTTC | CASSVRIRDIPYNEQFF
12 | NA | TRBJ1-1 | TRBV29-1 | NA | TGCAGCGCCGACAGGTTGTACACTGAAGCTTTCTTT | CSADRLYTEAFF
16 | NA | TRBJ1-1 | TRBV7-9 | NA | TGTGCCAGCAGCCCCACCGGGGGTAATAGGGTCACTGAAGCTTTCTTT | CASSPTGGNRVTEAFF
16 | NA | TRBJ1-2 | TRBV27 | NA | TGTGCCAGCAGTTTATCTTCAGGAACATTAAACTATGGCTACACCTTC | CASSLSSGTLNYGYTF
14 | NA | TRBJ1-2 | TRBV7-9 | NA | TGTGCCAGCAGCTCGCTGACAGGAAACTATGGCTACACCTTC | CASSSLTGNYGYTF
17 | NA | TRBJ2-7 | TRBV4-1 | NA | TGCGCCAGCAGCCAAGAGGGGGCTAGCGGCCCCCCCTACGAGCAGTACTTC | CASSQEGASGPPYEQYF
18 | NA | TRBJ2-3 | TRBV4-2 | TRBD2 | TGTGCCAGCAGCCAGTATTTGAGTGGGAGGGCCGGTGGAGATACGCAGTATTTT | CASSQYLSGRAGGDTQYF
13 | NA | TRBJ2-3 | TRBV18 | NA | TGTGCCAGCTTGGGGACTAGCACAGATACGCAGTATTTT | CASLGTSTDTQYF
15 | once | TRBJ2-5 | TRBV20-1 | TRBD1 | TGCAGTGCTTCGTACCTGACAGGGGGATATGAGACCCAGTACTTC | CSASYLTGGYETQYF
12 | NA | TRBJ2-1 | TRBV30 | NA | TGTGCCTGGAGTATAGCGCACAATGAGCAGTTCTTC | CAWSIAHNEQFF
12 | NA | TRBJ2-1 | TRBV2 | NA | TGTGCCAGCAGAGGATCTTGGGATGAGCAGTTCTTC | CASRGSWDEQFF
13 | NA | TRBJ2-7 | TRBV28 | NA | TGTGCCAGCAGCCAGTTTGTGAGGGGCGAGCAGTACTTC | CASSQFVRGEQYF
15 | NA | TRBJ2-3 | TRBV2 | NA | TGTGCCAGCAGTGAAGCGCCTCAGACCACAGATACGCAGTATTTT | CASSEAPQTTDTQYF
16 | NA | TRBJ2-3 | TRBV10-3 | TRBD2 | TGTGCCATCAGTGTGAGCGGGAGGGACCCCTCAGATACGCAGTATTTT | CAISVSGRDPSDTQYF
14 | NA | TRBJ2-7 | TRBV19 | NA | TGTGCCAGTAGTATAACGGGGTCGGGTTACGAGCAGTACTTC | CASSITGSGYEQYF
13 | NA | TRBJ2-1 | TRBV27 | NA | TGTGCCAGCAGTTTATCAGACTACAATGAGCAGTTCTTC | CASSLSDYNEQFF
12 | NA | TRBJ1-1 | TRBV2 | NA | TGTGCCAGCAGAAAAGACAACACTGAAGCTTTCTTT | CASRKDNTEAFF
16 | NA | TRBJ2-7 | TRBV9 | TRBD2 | TGTGCCAGCAGCGTAGGGGGTAGCGGGCACTCCTACGAGCAGTACTTC | CASSVGGSGHSYEQYF
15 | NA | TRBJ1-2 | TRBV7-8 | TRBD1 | TGTGCCAGCAGCTCTGGGACAGCCCTAGACTATGGCTACACCTTC | CASSSGTALDYGYTF
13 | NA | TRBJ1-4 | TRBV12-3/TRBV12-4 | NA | TGTGCCAGCAGTTATGTAGAAGATGAAAAACTGTTTTTT | CASSYVEDEKLFF
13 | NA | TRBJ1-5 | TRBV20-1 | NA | TGCAGTGCCCGATCTGGGGGTACTCAGCCCCAGCATTTT | CSARSGGTQPQHF
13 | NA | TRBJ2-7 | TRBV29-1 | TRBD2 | TGCAGCGTTGCCCAGCGGGAGGGCTACGAGCAGTACTTC | CSVAQREGYEQYF
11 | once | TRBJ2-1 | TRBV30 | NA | TGTGCCTGGAGTGCCAGCGATGAGCAGTTCTTC | CAWSASDEQFF
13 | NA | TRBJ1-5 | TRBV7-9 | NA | TGTGCCAGCAGCTTAGGGTACAATCAGCCCCAGCATTTT | CASSLGYNQPQHF